The next 8 T cell receptor beta chains were all read from a single sample in a study of T cell responses to AZD1222 COVID-19 vaccine. Libraries were prepared by immunoSEQ multiplex PCR; TCRdb keeps only in-frame clonotypes and omits some of them. The data contain more than 85,000 clones, approximately 87% of them seen just once; the ten biggest clones take up 2.5% to 3%. This material consisted of peripheral blood, taken on day 0 of AZD1222 vaccination. Source of these receptors: an adult in good health.

Here the CDR3 reads CASSLGSAQRGNGETQYF. Here the CDR3 DNA reads TGTGCCAGCAGCTTAGGGTCGGCCCAGCGGGGGAATGGAGAGACCCAGTACTTC. The genes are TRBV11-2 and TRBJ2-5, with 8 bases aligning to TRBD2. Germline V gives CDR1 SGHAT, CDR2 FQNNGV. The CDR3 sequence is 18 residues long. With V trimmed by 1 base and J by 4 bases, 14 bases remained unmatched.

The chain links TRBV15 to TRBJ1-6; the D is unclear. The V and J ends lost 6 bases and 7 bases respectively, with 13 bases between them. The CDR3 spans 14 residues. The V gene's germline CDR1 is LNHNV and CDR2 YYDKDF (reference sequence). As DNA, the CDR3 is TGTGCCACCAGAGCACAGAGAGACAATTCACCCCTCCACTTT. Its translation: CATRAQRDNSPLHF.

CDR3 DNA sequence: TGTGCCAGCAGCGCAGGACAGGGGGCGGGCTACAATGAGCAGTTCTTC. Translating gives CASSAGQGAGYNEQFF. This chain connects TRBV5-4 to TRBJ2-1, with 11 nucleotides matching TRBD1. The CDR3 runs to 16 residues. Per the germline V gene, CDR1 is SGHNT and CDR2 is YYREEE (reference sequence). V lost 4 bases to trimming and J lost 3 bases; unmatched junction nucleotides: 6.

The chain couples TRBV11-2 to TRBJ1-3; 9 nucleotides match TRBD1. The V and J ends lost 3 bases and 2 bases, in that order; junction bases with no gene match: 8. The CDR3 runs 17 residues. Germline V gene lookup returns CDR1 SGHAT and CDR2 FQNNGV. CDR3 sequence: CASSLARTGATGNTIYF. The CDR3, as DNA: TGTGCCAGCAGCTTGGCCCGGACAGGGGCAACTGGAAACACCATATATTTT.

This clone came up a few times. The chain has TRBV7-9 and TRBJ2-7, with TRBD2 matching 8 bases. Germline V lookup: CDR1 SEHNR, CDR2 FQNEAQ (reference sequence). Unmatched junction bases numbered 7, after V lost 5 bases and J lost 4 bases. The CDR3 consists of 14 residues. CDR3 in DNA: TGTGCCAGCAGCCCCGGGACTAGTAAATACGAGCAGTACTTC. It yields the protein CASSPGTSKYEQYF.

The V and J genes are TRBV4-2 and TRBJ1-1; 8 bases align to TRBD1. This CDR3 has 15 amino acids. The V gene's germline CDR1 is LGHNA and CDR2 YNFKEQ. Unmatched junction bases numbered 12, after V lost 6 bases and J lost 6 bases. The CDR3 sequence is CASRNRRQGAPEAFF. The CDR3 DNA reads TGTGCCAGCAGAAATCGGAGGCAGGGGGCTCCTGAAGCTTTCTTT.

The chain couples TRBV5-1 to TRBJ2-7, with D unresolved. Trimming took off 3 bases at V and 2 bases at J, with 15 bases between the two ends. The CDR3 is 15 amino acids. Germline V gene data show CDR1 as SGHRS and CDR2 as YFSETQ. CDR3 DNA sequence: TGCGCCAGCAGCTGGGCAACCTATCCCCCCTACGAGCAGTACTTC. It yields the protein CASSWATYPPYEQYF.

This clone was found once. In the same sample, other DNA sequences code for this CDR3. The J gene is TRBJ2-7, the V gene TRBV18; D is uncertain. This CDR3 contains 11 residues. CDR1 is KGHSH, CDR2 LQKENI, per germline. The germline V and J ends were trimmed by 6 bases and 3 bases, with 6 bases remaining between them. CDR3 in DNA: TGTGCCAGCTCCCCCGGCTACGAGCAGTACTTC. Translating it yields CASSPGYEQYF.